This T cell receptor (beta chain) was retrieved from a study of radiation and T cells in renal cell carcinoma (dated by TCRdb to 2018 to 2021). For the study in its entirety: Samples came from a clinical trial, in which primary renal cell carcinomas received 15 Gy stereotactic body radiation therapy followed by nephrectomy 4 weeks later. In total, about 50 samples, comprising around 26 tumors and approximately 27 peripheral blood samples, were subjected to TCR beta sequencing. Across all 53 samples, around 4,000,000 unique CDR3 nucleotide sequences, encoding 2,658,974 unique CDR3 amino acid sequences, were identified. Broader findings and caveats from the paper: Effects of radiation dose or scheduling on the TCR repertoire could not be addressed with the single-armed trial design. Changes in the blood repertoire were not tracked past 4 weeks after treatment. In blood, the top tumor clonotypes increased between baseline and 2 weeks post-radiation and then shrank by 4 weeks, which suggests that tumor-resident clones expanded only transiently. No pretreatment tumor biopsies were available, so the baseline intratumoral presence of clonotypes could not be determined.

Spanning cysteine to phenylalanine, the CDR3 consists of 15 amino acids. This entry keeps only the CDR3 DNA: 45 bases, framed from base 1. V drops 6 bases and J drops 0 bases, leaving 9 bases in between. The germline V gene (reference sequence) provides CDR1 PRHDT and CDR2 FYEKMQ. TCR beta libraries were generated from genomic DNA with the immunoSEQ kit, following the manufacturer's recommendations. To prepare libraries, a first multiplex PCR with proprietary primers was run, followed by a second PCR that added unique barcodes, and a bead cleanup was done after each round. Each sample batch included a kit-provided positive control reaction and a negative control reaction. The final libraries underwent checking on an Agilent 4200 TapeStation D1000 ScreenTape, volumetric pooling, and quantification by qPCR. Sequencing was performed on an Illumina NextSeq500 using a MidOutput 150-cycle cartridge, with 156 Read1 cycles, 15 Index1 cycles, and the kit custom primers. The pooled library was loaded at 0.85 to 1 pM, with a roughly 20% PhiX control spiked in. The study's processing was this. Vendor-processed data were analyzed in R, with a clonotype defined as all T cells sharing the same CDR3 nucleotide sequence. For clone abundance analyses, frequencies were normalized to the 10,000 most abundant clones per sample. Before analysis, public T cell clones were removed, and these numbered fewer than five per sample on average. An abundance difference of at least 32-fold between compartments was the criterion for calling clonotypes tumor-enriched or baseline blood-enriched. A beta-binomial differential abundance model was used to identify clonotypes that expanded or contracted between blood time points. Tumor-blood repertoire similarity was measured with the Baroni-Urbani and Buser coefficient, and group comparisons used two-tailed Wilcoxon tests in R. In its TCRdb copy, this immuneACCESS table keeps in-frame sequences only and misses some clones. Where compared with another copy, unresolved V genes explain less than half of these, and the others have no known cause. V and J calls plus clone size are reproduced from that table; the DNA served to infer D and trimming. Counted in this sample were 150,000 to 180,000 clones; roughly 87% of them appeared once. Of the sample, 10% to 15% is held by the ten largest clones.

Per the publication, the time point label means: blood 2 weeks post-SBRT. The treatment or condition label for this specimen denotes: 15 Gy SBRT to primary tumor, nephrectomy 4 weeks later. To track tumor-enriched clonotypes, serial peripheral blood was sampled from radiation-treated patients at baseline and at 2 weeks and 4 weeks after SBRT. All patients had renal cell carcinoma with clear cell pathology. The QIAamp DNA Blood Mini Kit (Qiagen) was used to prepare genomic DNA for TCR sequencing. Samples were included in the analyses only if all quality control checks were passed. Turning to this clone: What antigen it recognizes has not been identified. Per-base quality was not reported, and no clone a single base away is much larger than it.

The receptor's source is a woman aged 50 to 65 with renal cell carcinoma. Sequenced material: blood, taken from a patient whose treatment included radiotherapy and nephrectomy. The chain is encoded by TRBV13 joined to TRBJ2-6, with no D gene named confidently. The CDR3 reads CASSFSGSGANVLTF. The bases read TGTGCCAGCAGTTTCTCAGGCTCTGGGGCCAACGTCCTGACTTTC.